Each of the 8 T cell receptor beta chains below was sequenced from the same sample in a study of CXCR3-negative and CXCR3-positive naive CD8 T cells (dated by TCRdb to the late 2010s). Study-wide conclusions, independent of this receptor: TRB CDR3s from CXCR3-positive naive cells showed higher hydrophobicity (lower Kidera factor 4), lower energy, and higher strength and volume indices than CXCR3-negative naive cells.

The antigens these receptors bind are not known. Sequencing was carried out with a NextSeq 550. The Human TCR Profiling Kit (MiLaboratory) was used to make UMI-labeled 5' RACE TRB cDNA libraries. After the reads were reprocessed by TCRdb, one entry was made per CDR3 protein sequence, with no DNA. The table kept for this sample lists more than 80,000 distinct CDR3 sequences. Of the sample, nearly 0.85% falls within the top ten clones. The sample taken for sequencing was naive CXCR3+ CD8+ T cells from blood. This sample's cell subset or site label indicates: CD45RO-CCR7+CD27+CD95- naive CD8+ T cells expressing CXCR3 (TNR3+). The receptor set was obtained from a human donor in good health. Some clones in this sample may be carry-over from other donors' samples.

The rearrangement joins TRBV5-5 to TRBJ2-1; with no DNA, the TCRdb D assignment of TRBD2 cannot be verified. Germline values: CDR1 SGHKS, CDR2 YYEKEE (reference sequence). The CDR3 contains 16 residues. The CDR3 sequence is CASSQWTSGSHQEQFF.

J is TRBJ1-2 and V is TRBV5-6. This CDR3 has 15 amino acids. In germline, CDR1 is SGHDT, CDR2 YYEEEE. CDR3: CASSLGVVSRYGYTF.

The rearrangement joins TRBV27 to TRBJ2-2. The germline CDR1 and CDR2 sequences are MNHEY and SMNVEV (reference sequence). This CDR3 is 13 amino acids long. The CDR3 loop reads CASSITNTGELFF.

CDR3 in amino acids: CASTRTGEGYEQYF. V and J are TRBV28 and TRBJ2-7; TCRdb names TRBD1, which stays unverified in the absence of DNA. This CDR3 spans 14 amino acids. Germline V gene data show CDR1 as MDHEN and CDR2 as SYDVKM.

This sequence joins TRBV12-3 or TRBV12-4 and TRBJ2-3. This CDR3 has 16 residues. The CDR3 protein is CASSSSTGRSTDTQYF.

The J gene is TRBJ1-2, the V gene TRBV20-1; TCRdb's D gene call, TRBD1, goes unchecked for lack of DNA. CDR3 length: 13 amino acids. Germline CDR1 DFQATT, CDR2 SNEGSKA (reference sequence). The CDR3 protein is CSARDGTGGGYTF.

The chain carries TRBV24-1 and TRBJ2-1; absent DNA, TCRdb's TRBD1 call cannot be checked. The CDR3 consists of 15 residues. CDR1 is KGHDR and CDR2 is SFDVKD in the germline V gene. The chain's CDR3 is CATSGSRGTYNEQFF.

The genes are TRBV4-1 and TRBJ1-5. Germline V lookup: CDR1 MGHRA, CDR2 YSYEKL. The CDR3 is made up of 16 amino acids. CDR3 sequence reads: CASSQYPIGGREPQHF.